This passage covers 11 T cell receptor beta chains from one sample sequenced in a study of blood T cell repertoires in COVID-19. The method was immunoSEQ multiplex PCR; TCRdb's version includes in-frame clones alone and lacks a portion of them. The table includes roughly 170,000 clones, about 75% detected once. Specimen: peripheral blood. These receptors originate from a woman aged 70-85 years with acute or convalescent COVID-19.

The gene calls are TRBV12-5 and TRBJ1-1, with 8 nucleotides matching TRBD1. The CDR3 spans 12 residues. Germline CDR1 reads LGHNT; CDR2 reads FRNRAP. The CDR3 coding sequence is TGTGGAGGGACAGGCCGGGGACCTGAAGCTTTCTTT. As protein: CGGTGRGPEAFF.

The CDR3 DNA is TGTGCCAGCAGACTAGCGGGAGAGTGGAATGAGCAGTTCTTC. Protein sequence: CASRLAGEWNEQFF. The chain recombines TRBV7-2 with TRBJ2-1, with 11 positions matching TRBD2. Per the germline V gene, CDR1 is SGHTA and CDR2 is FQGNSA. The CDR3 consists of 14 residues. V trimming: 6 bases; J trimming: 7 bases; junction bases outside the gene matches: 5.

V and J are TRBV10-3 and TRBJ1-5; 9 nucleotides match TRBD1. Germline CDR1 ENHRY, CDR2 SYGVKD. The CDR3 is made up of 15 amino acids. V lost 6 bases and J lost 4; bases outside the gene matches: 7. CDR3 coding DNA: TGTGCCATCAGCCCGGGACAGGGTGAAAATCAGCCCCAGCATTTT. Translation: CAISPGQGENQPQHF.

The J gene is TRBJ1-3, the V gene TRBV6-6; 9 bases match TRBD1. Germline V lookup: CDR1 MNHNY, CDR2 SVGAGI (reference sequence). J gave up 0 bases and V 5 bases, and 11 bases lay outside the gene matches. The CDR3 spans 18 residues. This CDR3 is CASSPGQGSTLSGNTIYF. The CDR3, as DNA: TGTGCCAGCAGTCCGGGACAGGGATCCACACTCTCTGGAAACACCATATATTTT.

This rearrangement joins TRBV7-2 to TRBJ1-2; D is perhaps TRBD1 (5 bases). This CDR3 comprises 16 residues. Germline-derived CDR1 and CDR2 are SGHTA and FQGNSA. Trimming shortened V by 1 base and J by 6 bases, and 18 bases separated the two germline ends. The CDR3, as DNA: TGTGCCAGCAGCTTAGTCGTTGGGGGGAGGGAAGATGGCTACACCTTC. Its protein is CASSLVVGGREDGYTF.

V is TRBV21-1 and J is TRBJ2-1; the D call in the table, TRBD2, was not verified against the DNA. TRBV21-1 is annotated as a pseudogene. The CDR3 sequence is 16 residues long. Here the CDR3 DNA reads TGTGCCAGCAGAGGACTAGCGGGAAAGCTCCACAATGAGCAGTTCTTC. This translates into CASRGLAGKLHNEQFF.

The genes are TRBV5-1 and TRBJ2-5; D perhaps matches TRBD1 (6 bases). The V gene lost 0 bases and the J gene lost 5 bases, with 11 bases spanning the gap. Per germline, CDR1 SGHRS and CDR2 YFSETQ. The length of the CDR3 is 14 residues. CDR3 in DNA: TGCGCCAGCAGCTTGGACAGGGCGGCGGAGACCCAGTACTTC. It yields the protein CASSLDRAAETQYF.

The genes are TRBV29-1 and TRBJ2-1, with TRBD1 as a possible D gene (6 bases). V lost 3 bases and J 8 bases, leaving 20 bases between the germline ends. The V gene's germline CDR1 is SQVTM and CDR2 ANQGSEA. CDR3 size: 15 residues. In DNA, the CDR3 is TGCAGCGTTGAGGCTGGGAACAGGGTGGTGGATGAGCAGTTCTTC. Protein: CSVEAGNRVVDEQFF.

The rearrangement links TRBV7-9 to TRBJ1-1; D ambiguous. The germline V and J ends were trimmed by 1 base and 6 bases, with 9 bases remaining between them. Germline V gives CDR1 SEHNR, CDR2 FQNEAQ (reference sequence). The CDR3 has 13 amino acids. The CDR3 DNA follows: TGTGCCAGCAGCTTAGATCAAATGTCTGAAGCTTTCTTT. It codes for CASSLDQMSEAFF. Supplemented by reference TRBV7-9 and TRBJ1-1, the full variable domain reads DTGVSQNPRHKITKRGQNVTFRCDPISEHNRLYWYRQTLGQGPEFLTYFQNEAQLEKSRLLSDRFSAERPKGSFSTLEIQRTEQGDSAMYLCASSLDQMSEAFFGQGTRLTVV.

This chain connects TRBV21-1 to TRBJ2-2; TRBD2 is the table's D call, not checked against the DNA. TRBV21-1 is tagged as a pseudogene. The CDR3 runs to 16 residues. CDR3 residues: CASSGRLGEGTGELFF. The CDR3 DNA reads TGTGCCAGCAGCGGACGGCTAGGGGAGGGCACCGGGGAGCTGTTTTTT.

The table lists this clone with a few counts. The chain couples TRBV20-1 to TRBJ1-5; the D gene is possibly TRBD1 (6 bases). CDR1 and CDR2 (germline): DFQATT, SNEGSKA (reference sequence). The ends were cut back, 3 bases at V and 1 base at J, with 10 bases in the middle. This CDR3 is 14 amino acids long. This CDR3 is CSASGTISNQPQHF. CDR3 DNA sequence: TGCAGTGCTAGTGGGACAATAAGCAATCAGCCCCAGCATTTT.